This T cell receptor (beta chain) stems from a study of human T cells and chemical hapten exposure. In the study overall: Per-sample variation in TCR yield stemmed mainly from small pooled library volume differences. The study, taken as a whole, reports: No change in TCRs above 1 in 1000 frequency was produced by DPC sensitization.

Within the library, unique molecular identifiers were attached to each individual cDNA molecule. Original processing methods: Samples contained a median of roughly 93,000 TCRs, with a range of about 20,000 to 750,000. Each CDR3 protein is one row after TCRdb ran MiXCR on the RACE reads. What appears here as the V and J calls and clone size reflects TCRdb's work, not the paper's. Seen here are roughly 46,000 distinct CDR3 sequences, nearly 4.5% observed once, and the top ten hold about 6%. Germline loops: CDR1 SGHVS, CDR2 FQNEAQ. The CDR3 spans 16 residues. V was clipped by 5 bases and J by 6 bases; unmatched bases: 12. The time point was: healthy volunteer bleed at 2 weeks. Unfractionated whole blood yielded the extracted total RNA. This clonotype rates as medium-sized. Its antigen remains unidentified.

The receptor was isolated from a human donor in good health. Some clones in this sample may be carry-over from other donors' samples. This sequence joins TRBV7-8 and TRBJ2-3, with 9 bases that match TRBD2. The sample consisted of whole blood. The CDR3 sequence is CASSPGGVAGVDTQYF. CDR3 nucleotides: TGTGCCAGCAGCCCCGGTGGTGTAGCGGGAGTGGATACGCAGTATTTT.